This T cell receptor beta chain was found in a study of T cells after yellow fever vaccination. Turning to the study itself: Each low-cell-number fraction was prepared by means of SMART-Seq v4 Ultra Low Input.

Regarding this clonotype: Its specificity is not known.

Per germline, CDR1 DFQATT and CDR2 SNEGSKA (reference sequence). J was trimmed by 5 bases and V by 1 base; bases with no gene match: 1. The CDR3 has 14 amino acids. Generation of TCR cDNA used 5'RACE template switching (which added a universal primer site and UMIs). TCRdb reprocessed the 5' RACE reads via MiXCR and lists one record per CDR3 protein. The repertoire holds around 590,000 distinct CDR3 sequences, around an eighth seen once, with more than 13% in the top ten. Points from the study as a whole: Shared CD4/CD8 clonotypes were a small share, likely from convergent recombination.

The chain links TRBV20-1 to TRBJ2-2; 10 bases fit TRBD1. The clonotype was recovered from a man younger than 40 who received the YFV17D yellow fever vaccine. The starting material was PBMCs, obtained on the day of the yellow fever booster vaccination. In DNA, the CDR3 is TGCAGTGCTAGAGTGGGACAGGGGACCGGGGAGCTGTTTTTT. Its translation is CSARVGQGTGELFF.